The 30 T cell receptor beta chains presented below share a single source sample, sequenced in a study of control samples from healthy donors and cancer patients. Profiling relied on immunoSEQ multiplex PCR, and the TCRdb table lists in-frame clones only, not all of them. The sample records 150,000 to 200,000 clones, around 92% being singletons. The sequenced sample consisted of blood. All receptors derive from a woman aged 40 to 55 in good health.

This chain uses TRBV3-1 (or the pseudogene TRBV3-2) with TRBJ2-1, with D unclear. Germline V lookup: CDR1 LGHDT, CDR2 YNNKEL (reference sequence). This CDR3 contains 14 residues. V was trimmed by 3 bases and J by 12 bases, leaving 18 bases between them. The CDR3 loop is CASSQTELNIGQFF. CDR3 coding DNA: TGTGCCAGCAGCCAGACGGAGCTGAATATAGGGCAGTTCTTC.

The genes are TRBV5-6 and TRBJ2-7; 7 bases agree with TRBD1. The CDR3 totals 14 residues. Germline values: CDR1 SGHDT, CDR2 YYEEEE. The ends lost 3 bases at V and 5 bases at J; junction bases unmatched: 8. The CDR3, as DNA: TGTGCCAGCAGCTCAACAGGGGTCCAACACGAGCAGTACTTC. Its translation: CASSSTGVQHEQYF.

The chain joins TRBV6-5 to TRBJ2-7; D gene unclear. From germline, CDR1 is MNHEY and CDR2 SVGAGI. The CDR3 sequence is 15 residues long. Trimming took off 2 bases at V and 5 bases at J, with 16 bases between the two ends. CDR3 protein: CASSYQTPPMDEQYF. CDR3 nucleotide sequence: TGTGCCAGCAGTTACCAGACGCCCCCAATGGACGAGCAGTACTTC.

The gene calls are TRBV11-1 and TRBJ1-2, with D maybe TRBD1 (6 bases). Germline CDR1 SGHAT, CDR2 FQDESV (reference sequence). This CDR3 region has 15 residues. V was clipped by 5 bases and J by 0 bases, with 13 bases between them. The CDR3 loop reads CASSPDRTSNYGYTF. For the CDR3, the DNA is TGTGCCAGCAGCCCCGACAGGACCTCTAACTATGGCTACACCTTC.

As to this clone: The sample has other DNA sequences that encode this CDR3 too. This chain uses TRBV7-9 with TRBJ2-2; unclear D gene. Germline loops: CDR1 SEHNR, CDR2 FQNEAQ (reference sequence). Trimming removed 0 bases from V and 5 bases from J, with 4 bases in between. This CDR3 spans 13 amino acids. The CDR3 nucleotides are TGTGCCAGCAGCTTAGCGGGGACCGGGGAGCTGTTTTTT. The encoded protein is CASSLAGTGELFF. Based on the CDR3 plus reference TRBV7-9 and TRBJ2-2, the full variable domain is DTGVSQNPRHKITKRGQNVTFRCDPISEHNRLYWYRQTLGQGPEFLTYFQNEAQLEKSRLLSDRFSAERPKGSFSTLEIQRTEQGDSAMYLCASSLAGTGELFFGEGSRLTVL.

CDR3 sequence reads: CASSLSPYATALMNTEAFF. CDR3 in DNA: TGTGCCAGCAGCTTAAGCCCATACGCGACAGCGCTGATGAACACTGAAGCTTTCTTT. The chain couples TRBV7-9 to TRBJ1-1; the D gene is possibly TRBD1 (5 bases). The germline CDR1 and CDR2 sequences are SEHNR and FQNEAQ (reference sequence). The CDR3 has 19 residues. Trimming took 2 bases from V and 0 from J, leaving 22 bases between them.

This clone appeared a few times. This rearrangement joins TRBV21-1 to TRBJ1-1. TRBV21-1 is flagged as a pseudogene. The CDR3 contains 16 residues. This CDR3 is CASSIDGATGRTEAFF. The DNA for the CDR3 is TGTGCCAGCAGCATAGACGGGGCCACAGGGAGGACTGAAGCTTTCTTT.

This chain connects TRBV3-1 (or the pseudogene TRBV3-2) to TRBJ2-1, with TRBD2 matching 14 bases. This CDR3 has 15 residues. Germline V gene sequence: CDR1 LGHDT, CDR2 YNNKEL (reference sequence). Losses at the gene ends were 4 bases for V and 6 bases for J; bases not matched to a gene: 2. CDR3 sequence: CASSLTSGGGNEQFF. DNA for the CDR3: TGTGCCAGCAGCCTGACTAGCGGGGGGGGCAATGAGCAGTTCTTC.

The CDR3 DNA sequence: TGTGCCAGCAGATTTAGCCGGACAAGACAGGGCGCTAACTATGGCTACACCTTC. Translated, it gives CASRFSRTRQGANYGYTF. The chain couples TRBV7-8 to TRBJ1-2; 7 nucleotides match TRBD1. The V and J ends lost 6 bases and 0 bases, in that order; junction bases with no gene match: 16. There are 18 residues in the CDR3. CDR1 SGHVS and CDR2 FQNEAQ come from the germline V gene.

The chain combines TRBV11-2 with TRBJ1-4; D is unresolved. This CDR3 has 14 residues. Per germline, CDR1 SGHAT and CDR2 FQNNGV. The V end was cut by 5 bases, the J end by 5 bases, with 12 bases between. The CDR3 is CASSRVGGNEKLFF. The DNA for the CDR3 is TGTGCCAGCAGCCGCGTGGGAGGGAATGAAAAACTGTTTTTT.

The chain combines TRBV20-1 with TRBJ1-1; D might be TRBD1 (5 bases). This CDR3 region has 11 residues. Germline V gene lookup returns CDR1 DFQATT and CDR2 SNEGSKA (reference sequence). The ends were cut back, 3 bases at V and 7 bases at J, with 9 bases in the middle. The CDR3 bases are TGCAGTGCTAGGACAGCCCTTGAAGCTTTCTTT. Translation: CSARTALEAFF.

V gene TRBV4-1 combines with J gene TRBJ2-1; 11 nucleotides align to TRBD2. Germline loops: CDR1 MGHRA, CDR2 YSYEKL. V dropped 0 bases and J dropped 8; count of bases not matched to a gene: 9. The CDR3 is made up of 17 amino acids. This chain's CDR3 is CASSQEWGTSGIYEQFF. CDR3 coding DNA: TGCGCCAGCAGCCAAGAATGGGGGACTAGCGGTATCTATGAGCAGTTCTTC.

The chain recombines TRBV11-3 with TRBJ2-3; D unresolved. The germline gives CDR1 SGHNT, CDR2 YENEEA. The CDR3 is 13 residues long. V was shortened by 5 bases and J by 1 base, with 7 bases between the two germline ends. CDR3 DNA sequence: TGTGCCAGCAGCCCTGGTCGCACAGATACGCAGTATTTT. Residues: CASSPGRTDTQYF.

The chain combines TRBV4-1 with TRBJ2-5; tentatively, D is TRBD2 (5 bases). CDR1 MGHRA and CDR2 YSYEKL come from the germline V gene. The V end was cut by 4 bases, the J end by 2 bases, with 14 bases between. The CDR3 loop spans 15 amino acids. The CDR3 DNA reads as TGCGCCAGCAGCCTCCTGGCGGGCGAACAAGAGACCCAGTACTTC. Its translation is CASSLLAGEQETQYF.

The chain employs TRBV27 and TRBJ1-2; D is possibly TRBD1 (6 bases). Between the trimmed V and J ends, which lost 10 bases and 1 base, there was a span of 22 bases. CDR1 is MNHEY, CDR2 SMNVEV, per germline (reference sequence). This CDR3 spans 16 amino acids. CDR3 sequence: CATKADGQLFNYGYTF. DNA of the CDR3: TGTGCCACCAAAGCAGACGGACAGTTGTTTAACTATGGCTACACCTTC.

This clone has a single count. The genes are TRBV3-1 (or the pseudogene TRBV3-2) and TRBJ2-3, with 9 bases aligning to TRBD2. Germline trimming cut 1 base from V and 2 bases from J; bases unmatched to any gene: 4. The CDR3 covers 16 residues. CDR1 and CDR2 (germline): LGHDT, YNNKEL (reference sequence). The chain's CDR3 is CASSQGSGGSTDTQYF. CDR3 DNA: TGTGCCAGCAGCCAAGGGAGCGGGGGGTCCACAGATACGCAGTATTTT.

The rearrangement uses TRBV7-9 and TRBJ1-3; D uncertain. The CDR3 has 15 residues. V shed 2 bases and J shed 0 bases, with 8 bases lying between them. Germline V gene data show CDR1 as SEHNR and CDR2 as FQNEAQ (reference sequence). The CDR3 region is CASSLSHNSGNTIYF. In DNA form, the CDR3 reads TGTGCCAGCAGCTTATCCCACAACTCTGGAAACACCATATATTTT.

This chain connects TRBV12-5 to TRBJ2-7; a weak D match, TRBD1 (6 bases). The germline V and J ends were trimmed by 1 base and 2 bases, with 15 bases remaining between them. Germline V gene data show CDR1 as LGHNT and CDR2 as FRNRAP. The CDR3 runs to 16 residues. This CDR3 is CASGLAHGQSAYEQYF. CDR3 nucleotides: TGTGCTAGTGGTTTGGCGCATGGACAGAGCGCCTACGAGCAGTACTTC.

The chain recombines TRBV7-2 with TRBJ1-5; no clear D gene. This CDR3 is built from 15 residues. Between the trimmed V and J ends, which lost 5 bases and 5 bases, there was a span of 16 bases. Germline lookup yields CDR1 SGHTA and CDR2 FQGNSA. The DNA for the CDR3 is TGTGCCAGCAGCCCCCGAGGGTTTTCAGATCAGCCCCAGCATTTT. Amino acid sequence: CASSPRGFSDQPQHF.

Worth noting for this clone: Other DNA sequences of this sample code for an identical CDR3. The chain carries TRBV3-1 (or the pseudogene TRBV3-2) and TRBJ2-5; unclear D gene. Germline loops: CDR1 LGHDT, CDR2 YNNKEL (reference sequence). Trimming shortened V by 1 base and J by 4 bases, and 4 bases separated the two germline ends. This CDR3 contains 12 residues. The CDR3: CASSQARETQYF. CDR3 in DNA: TGTGCCAGCAGCCAAGCGAGAGAGACCCAGTACTTC.

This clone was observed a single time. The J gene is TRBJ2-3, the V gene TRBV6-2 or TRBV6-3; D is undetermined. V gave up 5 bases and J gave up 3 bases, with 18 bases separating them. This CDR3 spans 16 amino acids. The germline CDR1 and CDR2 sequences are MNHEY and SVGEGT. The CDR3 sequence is CASSPVQGLTTDTQYF. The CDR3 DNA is TGTGCCAGCAGTCCCGTACAAGGGTTAACGACAGATACGCAGTATTTT.

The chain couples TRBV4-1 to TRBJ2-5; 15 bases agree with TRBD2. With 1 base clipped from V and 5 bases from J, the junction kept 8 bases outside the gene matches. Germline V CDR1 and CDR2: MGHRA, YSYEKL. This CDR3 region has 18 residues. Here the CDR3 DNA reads TGCGCCAGCAGCCAAGGGGGACTAGCGGGGGGCGGGGCGGAGACCCAGTACTTC. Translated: CASSQGGLAGGGAETQYF.

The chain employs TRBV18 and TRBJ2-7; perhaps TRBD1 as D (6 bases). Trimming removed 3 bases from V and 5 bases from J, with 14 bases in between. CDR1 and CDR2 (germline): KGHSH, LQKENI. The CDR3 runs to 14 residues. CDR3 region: CASSPLPNRDEQYF. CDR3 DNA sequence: TGTGCCAGCTCACCGCTCCCTAACAGGGACGAGCAGTACTTC.

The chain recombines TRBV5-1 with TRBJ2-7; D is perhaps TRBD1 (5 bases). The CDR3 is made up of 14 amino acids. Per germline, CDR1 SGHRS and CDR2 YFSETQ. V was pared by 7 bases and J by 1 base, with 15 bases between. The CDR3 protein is CASSRTYLSYEQYF. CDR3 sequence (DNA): TGCGCCAGCTCCCGGACATACCTTTCCTACGAGCAGTACTTC.

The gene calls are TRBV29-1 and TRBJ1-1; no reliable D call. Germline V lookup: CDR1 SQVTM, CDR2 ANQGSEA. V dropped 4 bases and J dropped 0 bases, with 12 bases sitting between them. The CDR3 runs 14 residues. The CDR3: CSVVRGSMNTEAFF. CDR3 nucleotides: TGCAGCGTTGTTCGTGGGTCTATGAACACTGAAGCTTTCTTT.

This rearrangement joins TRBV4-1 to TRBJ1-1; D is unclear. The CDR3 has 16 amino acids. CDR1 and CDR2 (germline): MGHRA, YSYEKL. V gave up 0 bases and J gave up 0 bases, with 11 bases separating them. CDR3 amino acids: CASSQDDPPLNTEAFF. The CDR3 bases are TGCGCCAGCAGCCAAGATGACCCACCCCTGAACACTGAAGCTTTCTTT.

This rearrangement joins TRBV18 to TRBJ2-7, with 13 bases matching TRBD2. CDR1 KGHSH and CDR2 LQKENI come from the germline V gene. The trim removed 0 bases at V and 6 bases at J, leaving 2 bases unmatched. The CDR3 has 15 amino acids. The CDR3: CASSPPGTSGAEQYF. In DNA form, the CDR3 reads TGTGCCAGCTCACCACCGGGGACTAGCGGGGCCGAGCAGTACTTC.

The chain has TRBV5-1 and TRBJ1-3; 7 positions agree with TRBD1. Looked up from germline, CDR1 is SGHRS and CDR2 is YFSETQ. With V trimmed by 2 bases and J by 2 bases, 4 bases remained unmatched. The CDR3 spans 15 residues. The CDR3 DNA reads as TGCGCCAGCAGCTTAGACAGGGACCCTGGAAACACCATATATTTT. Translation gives CASSLDRDPGNTIYF. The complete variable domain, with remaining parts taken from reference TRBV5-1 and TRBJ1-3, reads KAGVTQTPRYLIKTRGQQVTLSCSPISGHRSVSWYQQTPGQGLQFLFEYFSETQRNKGNFPGRFSGRQFSNSRSEMNVSTLELGDSALYLCASSLDRDPGNTIYFGEGSWLTVV.

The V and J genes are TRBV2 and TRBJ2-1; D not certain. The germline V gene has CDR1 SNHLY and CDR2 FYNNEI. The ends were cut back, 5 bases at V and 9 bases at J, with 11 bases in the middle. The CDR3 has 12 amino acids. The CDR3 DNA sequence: TGTGCCAGCAGTCGTGACTTGAGTGAGCAGTTCTTC. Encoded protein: CASSRDLSEQFF.

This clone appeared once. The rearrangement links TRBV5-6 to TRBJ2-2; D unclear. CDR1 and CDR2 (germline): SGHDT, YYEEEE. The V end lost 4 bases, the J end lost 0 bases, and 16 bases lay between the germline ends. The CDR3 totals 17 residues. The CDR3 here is CASSLPEYPANTGELFF. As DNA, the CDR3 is TGTGCCAGCAGCCTACCGGAGTATCCCGCGAACACCGGGGAGCTGTTTTTT.